The 24 T cell receptor beta chains given below trace back to one sample, sequenced in a study of lymphopenia after photon versus proton radiotherapy (dated by TCRdb to about 2019). Library preparation used the immunoSEQ multiplex PCR assay. TCRdb re-hosts the immuneACCESS table, in-frame sequences only. Its copies lack some clones; in the studies checked, an unresolved V gene accounts for under half of them, and the cause for the rest is not known. This sample comprises about 45,000 clones, around 86% of them detected only once. The top ten clones comprise about 2.2% of the sample. Specimen: peripheral blood, collected from a patient treated with photon-based radiotherapy. These TCRs come from a man aged 40-50 years with gastric cancer.

J is TRBJ2-5 and V is TRBV7-6, with a weak D call TRBD1 (5 bases). Germline V gives CDR1 SGHVS, CDR2 FNYEAQ. The CDR3 length is 15 residues. The V and J ends lost 5 bases and 5 bases respectively, with 18 bases between them. The CDR3 spells CASSPDSPAGETQYF. CDR3 sequence (DNA): TGTGCCAGCAGCCCAGACAGCCCAGCCGGGGAGACCCAGTACTTC.

The rearrangement uses TRBV29-1 and TRBJ2-6, with D uncertain. CDR3 length: 16 amino acids. Germline loops: CDR1 SQVTM, CDR2 ANQGSEA. V lost 5 bases to trimming and J lost 1 base, with 15 bases between them. CDR3 in amino acids: CSVLDPLASGANVLTF. Here the CDR3 DNA reads TGCAGCGTTTTAGACCCTCTGGCATCTGGGGCCAACGTCCTGACTTTC.

The rearrangement uses TRBV30 and TRBJ2-3; 8 bases map to TRBD2. Trimming removed 2 bases from V and 3 bases from J; junction bases left unmatched: 7. Germline V gene lookup returns CDR1 GTSNPN and CDR2 SVGIG (reference sequence). This CDR3 is 15 amino acids long. CDR3 amino acids: CAWSSKIAGTDTQYF. The CDR3 DNA reads TGTGCCTGGAGTAGCAAAATAGCGGGGACAGATACGCAGTATTTT. Using reference TRBV30 and TRBJ2-3 for the parts outside the CDR3, the full variable domain is SQTIHQWPATLVQPVGSPLSLECTVEGTSNPNLYWYRQAAGRGLQLLFYSVGIGQISSEVPQNLSASRPQDRQFILSSKKLLLSDSGFYLCAWSSKIAGTDTQYFGPGTRLTVL.

On this clone itself: One end of the junction varies from germline; a read error may be responsible. The genes are TRBV7-6 and TRBJ2-2; 7 bases agree with TRBD1. The CDR3 runs 15 residues. CDR1 is SGHVS and CDR2 is FNYEAQ in the germline V gene. The CDR3 spells CASRLGTDNTGELFF. The CDR3 DNA is TGTGCCAGCAGATTAGGGACAGATAACACCGGGGAGCTGTTTTTT.

This rearrangement joins TRBV5-4 to TRBJ2-7, with 11 bases fitting TRBD2. Germline V gene data show CDR1 as SGHNT and CDR2 as YYREEE (reference sequence). The CDR3 runs 15 residues. V trimming: 5 bases; J trimming: 4 bases; junction bases outside the gene matches: 8. The chain's CDR3 is CASRTGTSGDYEQYF. In DNA form, the CDR3 reads TGTGCCAGCAGAACCGGGACTAGCGGCGATTACGAGCAGTACTTC.

The chain employs TRBV11-3 and TRBJ2-3; unclear D gene. Germline CDR1 SGHNT, CDR2 YENEEA. The CDR3 extends over 13 amino acids. V dropped 4 bases and J dropped 4 bases, with 9 bases sitting between them. The DNA of the CDR3 is TGTGCCAGCAGCTCCTCAGGAGCAGATACGCAGTATTTT. It codes for CASSSSGADTQYF.

The chain couples TRBV13 to TRBJ2-1; 15 nucleotides line up with TRBD2. Germline values: CDR1 PRHDT, CDR2 FYEKMQ (reference sequence). Trimming cost V 5 bases and J 4 bases; bases outside gene matches: 9. This CDR3 comprises 18 residues. CDR3 nucleotides: TGTGCCAGCAGCCCGGGACTAGCGGGGGGACTTCTTTACAATGAGCAGTTCTTC. Its translation is CASSPGLAGGLLYNEQFF.

J is TRBJ2-5 and V is TRBV6-1; 7 bases align to TRBD2. The V gene end was trimmed by 3 bases and the J gene end by 5 bases; junction bases not matched to a gene: 15. Per the germline V gene, CDR1 is MNHNS and CDR2 is SASEGT. The CDR3 runs 17 residues. CDR3 loop: CASSEDPPGTTVETQYF. Here the CDR3 DNA reads TGTGCCAGCAGTGAGGACCCTCCCGGGACTACGGTGGAGACCCAGTACTTC.

V and J are TRBV7-6 and TRBJ1-3, with TRBD1 matching 7 bases. Germline V lookup: CDR1 SGHVS, CDR2 FNYEAQ. V lost 5 bases, J lost 0 bases, and 10 bases stayed unmatched. CDR3 length equals 17 residues. DNA for the CDR3: TGTGCCAGCAGCGAGCGGACAGGCGCCATCTCTGGAAACACCATATATTTT. Encoded protein: CASSERTGAISGNTIYF.

The V and J genes are TRBV7-9 and TRBJ2-3; D call uncertain. The V gene's germline CDR1 is SEHNR and CDR2 FQNEAQ (reference sequence). This CDR3 contains 13 residues. V was cut by 2 bases and J by 3 bases, with 6 bases left in between. Here the CDR3 DNA reads TGTGCCAGCAGCTTATTGACGACAGATACGCAGTATTTT. Protein sequence: CASSLLTTDTQYF.

The chain employs TRBV6-1 and TRBJ1-2; a weak D match, TRBD1 (5 bases). Germline V CDR1 and CDR2: MNHNS, SASEGT. The germline V and J ends were trimmed by 7 bases and 4 bases, with 13 bases remaining between them. This CDR3 region has 13 residues. The CDR3: CASTQTDLYGYTF. DNA for the CDR3: TGTGCCAGCACCCAGACAGACCTCTATGGCTACACCTTC.

The V gene is TRBV12-2, the J gene TRBJ2-5; the DNA was not used to check the table's D call, TRBD2. TRBV12-2 is classified as a pseudogene. The CDR3 is made up of 16 amino acids. CDR3 DNA: TGTGCAAGTCGATCCACCGGGACTAGCGGGGGGGAGACCCAGTACTTC. Protein sequence: CASRSTGTSGGETQYF.

The V call is TRBV7-8, the J call TRBJ1-1, with no clear D. Trimming cost V 5 bases and J 5 bases, with 12 bases left between them. CDR3 length: 13 amino acids. Germline V gives CDR1 SGHVS, CDR2 FQNEAQ. The CDR3 region has the DNA TGTGCCAGCAGCCTTCAGGTACGGACTGAAGCTTTCTTT. This sequence encodes CASSLQVRTEAFF.

This chain uses TRBV7-9 with TRBJ1-6; no reliable D call. The length of the CDR3 is 14 residues. Looked up from germline, CDR1 is SEHNR and CDR2 is FQNEAQ (reference sequence). Trimming shortened V by 6 bases and J by 5 bases, and 11 bases separated the two germline ends. CDR3 sequence (DNA): TGTGCCAGCAGACCCACATCGAATAATTCACCCCTCCACTTT. This sequence encodes CASRPTSNNSPLHF.

V usage is TRBV7-9 and J usage is TRBJ1-3; possibly TRBD1 for D (6 bases). The CDR3 is 12 residues long. CDR1 is SEHNR, CDR2 FQNEAQ, per germline (reference sequence). The CDR3 bases are TGTGCTCCGGGGGCGCTGGGAAACACCATATATTTT. Translating gives CAPGALGNTIYF.

The chain has TRBV6-5 and TRBJ1-1; D unresolved. The germline V and J ends were trimmed by 7 bases and 7 bases, with 13 bases remaining between them. Germline V gene sequence: CDR1 MNHEY, CDR2 SVGAGI. This CDR3 has 12 residues. This CDR3 is CASIMPPDEAFF. CDR3 nucleotide sequence: TGTGCCAGCATCATGCCCCCAGATGAAGCTTTCTTT.

The sample holds one count of this clone. The genes are TRBV7-8 and TRBJ1-2, with D possibly matching TRBD1 (5 bases). CDR1 is SGHVS and CDR2 is FQNEAQ in the germline V gene. The CDR3 is made up of 15 amino acids. V lost 0 bases, J lost 3 bases, and 11 bases lay in between. The CDR3 nucleotides read TGTGCCAGCAGCTTAGCAGGGGTAGCGGACTATGGCTACACCTTC. Translating it yields CASSLAGVADYGYTF.

The CDR3 spells CASSDYRDDYGYTF. The CDR3 nucleotides are TGTGCCAGCAGCGACTACAGGGACGACTATGGCTACACCTTC. This chain links TRBV5-4 with TRBJ1-2; possibly TRBD1 for D (6 bases). The CDR3 runs 14 residues. V was shortened by 4 bases and J by 3 bases, with 13 bases between the two germline ends. The germline V gene encodes CDR1 SGHNT and CDR2 YYREEE (reference sequence).

The chain recombines TRBV5-6 with TRBJ2-6; 7 positions agree with TRBD2. This CDR3 has 18 amino acids. V lost 0 bases to trimming and J lost 1 base; unmatched junction nucleotides: 7. Germline V gene sequence: CDR1 SGHDT, CDR2 YYEEEE. The CDR3 region is CASSLDFREGSGANVLTF. The CDR3 DNA is TGTGCCAGCAGCTTGGATTTCAGGGAGGGGTCTGGGGCCAACGTCCTGACTTTC.

About this clone itself: The identical CDR3 is also encoded by other nucleotide sequences in the sample. The chain links TRBV30 to TRBJ2-2; 10 bases match TRBD1. The J segment lost 4 bases and the V segment lost 3 bases, leaving 8 bases of the junction unmatched. The CDR3 has 16 amino acids. The germline V gene has CDR1 GTSNPN and CDR2 SVGIG (reference sequence). The DNA of the CDR3 is TGTGCCTGGAGCCCGGGGACAGGGGCTGGCACCGGGGAGCTGTTTTTT. This encodes CAWSPGTGAGTGELFF.

V is TRBV11-3 and J is TRBJ1-1; the D gene is possibly TRBD1 (6 bases). This CDR3 has 15 amino acids. V was clipped by 5 bases and J by 1 base, with 14 bases between them. Germline CDR1 is SGHNT and CDR2 is YENEEA. The CDR3 spells CASSLGGRENTEAFF. As DNA, the CDR3 is TGTGCCAGCAGCCTAGGGGGGCGGGAGAACACTGAAGCTTTCTTT.

The V call is TRBV6-6, the J call TRBJ1-1; D is uncertain. The CDR3 covers 14 residues. V lost 0 bases, J lost 4 bases, and 9 bases lay in between. Germline V gives CDR1 MNHNY, CDR2 SVGAGI (reference sequence). DNA for the CDR3: TGTGCCAGCAGTTACTCGGCCCGGGGCACTGAAGCTTTCTTT. The encoded protein is CASSYSARGTEAFF.

This clone was counted a single time. No DNA is shown, since the ends of the CDR3 on it are uncertain; the CDR3 is the one TCRdb lists. V is TRBV30 and J is TRBJ1-2. The CDR3 is 14 residues long, ends included. Germline CDR1 GTSNPN, CDR2 SVGIG (reference sequence). CDR3 sequence reads: CAWSVYFGAYGYTF.

The chain has TRBV7-3 and TRBJ1-1, with D uncertain. The V gene's germline CDR1 is SGHTA and CDR2 FQGTGA. This CDR3 is 13 amino acids long. The germline V and J ends were trimmed by 4 bases and 3 bases, with 9 bases remaining between them. CDR3 protein: CASSSEFDTEAFF. CDR3 sequence (DNA): TGTGCCAGCAGCTCCGAATTCGACACTGAAGCTTTCTTT.